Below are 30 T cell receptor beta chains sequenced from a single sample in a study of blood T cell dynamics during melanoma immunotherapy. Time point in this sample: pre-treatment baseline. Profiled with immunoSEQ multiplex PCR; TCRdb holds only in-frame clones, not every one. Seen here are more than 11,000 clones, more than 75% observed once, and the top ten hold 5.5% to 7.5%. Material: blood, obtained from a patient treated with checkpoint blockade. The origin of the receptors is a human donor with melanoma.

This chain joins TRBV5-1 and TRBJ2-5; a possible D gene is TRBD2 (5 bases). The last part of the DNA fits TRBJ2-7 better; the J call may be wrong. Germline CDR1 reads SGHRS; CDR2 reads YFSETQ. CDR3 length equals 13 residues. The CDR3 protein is CASSLDGGSEQYF. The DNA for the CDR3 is TGCGCCAGCAGCTTGGATGGAGGAAGCGAGCAGTACTTC.

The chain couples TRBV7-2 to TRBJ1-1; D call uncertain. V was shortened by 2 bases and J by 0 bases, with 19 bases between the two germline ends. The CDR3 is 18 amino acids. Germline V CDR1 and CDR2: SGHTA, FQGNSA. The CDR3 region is CASSLQPTRSDLNTEAFF. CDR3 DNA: TGTGCCAGCAGCTTACAGCCCACCCGATCCGATCTGAACACTGAAGCTTTCTTT.

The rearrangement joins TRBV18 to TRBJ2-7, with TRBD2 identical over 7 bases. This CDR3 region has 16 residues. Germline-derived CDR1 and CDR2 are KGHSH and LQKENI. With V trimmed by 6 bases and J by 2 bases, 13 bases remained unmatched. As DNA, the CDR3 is TGTGCCAGCTCGCCTCTGGGGGGTGCGGGGGCCTACGAGCAGTACTTC. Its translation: CASSPLGGAGAYEQYF.

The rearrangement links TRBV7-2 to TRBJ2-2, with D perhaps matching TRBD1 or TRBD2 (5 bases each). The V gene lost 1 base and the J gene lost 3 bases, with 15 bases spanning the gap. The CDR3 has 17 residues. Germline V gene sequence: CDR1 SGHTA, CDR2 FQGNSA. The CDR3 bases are TGTGCCAGCAGCTTAGAGATCGGGGCCGGCGACACCGGGGAGCTGTTTTTT. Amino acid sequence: CASSLEIGAGDTGELFF.

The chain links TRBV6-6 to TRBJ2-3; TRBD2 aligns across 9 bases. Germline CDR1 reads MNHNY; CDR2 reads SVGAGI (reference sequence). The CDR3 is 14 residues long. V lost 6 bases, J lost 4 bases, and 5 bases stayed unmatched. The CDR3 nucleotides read TGTGCCAGCAGCTTAGCGGGGGTTGCAGATACGCAGTATTTT. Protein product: CASSLAGVADTQYF.

The CDR3 region is CASSEAGHYQETQYF. CDR3 nucleotide sequence: TGTGCCAGCAGTGAAGCCGGACACTACCAAGAGACCCAGTACTTC. The chain uses TRBV2 and TRBJ2-5; TRBD1 might be the D (5 bases). V lost 0 bases and J lost 0, with 8 bases in between. Germline V lookup: CDR1 SNHLY, CDR2 FYNNEI. This CDR3 comprises 15 residues.

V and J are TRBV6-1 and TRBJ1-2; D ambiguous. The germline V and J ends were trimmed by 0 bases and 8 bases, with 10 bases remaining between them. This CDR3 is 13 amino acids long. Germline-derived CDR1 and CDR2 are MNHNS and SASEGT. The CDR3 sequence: CASSEAGGWGYTF. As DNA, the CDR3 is TGTGCCAGCAGTGAAGCCGGCGGGTGGGGCTACACCTTC.

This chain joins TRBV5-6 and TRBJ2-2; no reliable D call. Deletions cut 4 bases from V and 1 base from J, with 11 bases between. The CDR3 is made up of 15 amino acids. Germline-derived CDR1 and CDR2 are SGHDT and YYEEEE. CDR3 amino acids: CASSPTLWNTGELFF. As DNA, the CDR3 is TGTGCCAGCAGCCCCACCCTTTGGAACACCGGGGAGCTGTTTTTT.

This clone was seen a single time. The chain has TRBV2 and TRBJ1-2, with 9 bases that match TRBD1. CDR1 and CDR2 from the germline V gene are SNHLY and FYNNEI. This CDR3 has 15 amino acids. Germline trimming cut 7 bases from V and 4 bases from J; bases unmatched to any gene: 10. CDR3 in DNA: TGTGCCAGCACTTTCGGGACAGGGCCTACCTATGGCTACACCTTC. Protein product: CASTFGTGPTYGYTF.

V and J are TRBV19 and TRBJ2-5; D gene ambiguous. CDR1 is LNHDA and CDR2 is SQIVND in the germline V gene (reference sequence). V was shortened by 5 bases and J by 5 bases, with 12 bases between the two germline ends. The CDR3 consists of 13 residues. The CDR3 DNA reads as TGTGCCAGTAGTGTGACCTGGCGGGAGACCCAGTACTTC. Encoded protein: CASSVTWRETQYF.

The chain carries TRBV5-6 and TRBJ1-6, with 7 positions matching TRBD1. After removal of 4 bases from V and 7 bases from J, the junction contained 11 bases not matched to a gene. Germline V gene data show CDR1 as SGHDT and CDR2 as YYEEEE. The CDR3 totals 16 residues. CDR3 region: CASSRQGGLWNSPLHF. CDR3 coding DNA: TGTGCCAGCAGCCGACAGGGAGGGTTGTGGAATTCACCCCTCCACTTT.

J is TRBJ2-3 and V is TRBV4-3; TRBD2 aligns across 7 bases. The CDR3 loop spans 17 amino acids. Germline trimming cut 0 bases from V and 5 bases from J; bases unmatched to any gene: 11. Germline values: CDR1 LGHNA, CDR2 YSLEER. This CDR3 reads CASSQDPAGTTRDTQYF. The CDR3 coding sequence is TGCGCCAGCAGCCAAGATCCCGCAGGGACTACCAGAGATACGCAGTATTTT.

The CDR3 nucleotides read TGTGCCTGGAGTTTCGGTTCTAGCACAGATACGCAGTATTTT. Translation: CAWSFGSSTDTQYF. The V and J genes are TRBV30 and TRBJ2-3; D is unclear. The CDR3 is 14 amino acids. In germline, CDR1 is GTSNPN, CDR2 SVGIG (reference sequence). V lost 2 bases and J 0 bases, leaving 9 bases between the germline ends.

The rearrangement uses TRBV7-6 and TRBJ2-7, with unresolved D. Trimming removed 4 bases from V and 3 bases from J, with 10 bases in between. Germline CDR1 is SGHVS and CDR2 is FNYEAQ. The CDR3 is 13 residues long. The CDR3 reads CASSSGWSYEQYV. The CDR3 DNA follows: TGTGCCAGCAGCTCCGGTTGGAGCTACGAGCAGTACGTC.

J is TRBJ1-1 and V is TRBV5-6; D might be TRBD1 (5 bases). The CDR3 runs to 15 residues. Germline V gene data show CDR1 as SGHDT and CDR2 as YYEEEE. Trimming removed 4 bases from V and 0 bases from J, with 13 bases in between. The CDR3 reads CASSPRQNMNTEAFF. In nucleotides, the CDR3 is TGTGCCAGCAGCCCACGACAGAATATGAACACTGAAGCTTTCTTT.

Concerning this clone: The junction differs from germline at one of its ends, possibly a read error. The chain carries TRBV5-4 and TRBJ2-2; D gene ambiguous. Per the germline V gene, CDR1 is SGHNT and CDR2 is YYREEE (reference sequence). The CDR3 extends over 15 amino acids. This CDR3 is CASSLGKGSTRELFF. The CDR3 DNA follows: TGTGCCAGCAGCTTGGGGAAGGGAAGCACCAGGGAGCTGTTTTTT.

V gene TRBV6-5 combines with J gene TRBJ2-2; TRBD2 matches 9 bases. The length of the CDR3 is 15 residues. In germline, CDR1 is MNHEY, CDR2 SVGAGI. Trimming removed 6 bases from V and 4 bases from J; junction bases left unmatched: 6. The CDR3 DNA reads TGTGCCAGCAGCCGTACTAGCGGGTTCACCGGGGAGCTGTTTTTT. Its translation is CASSRTSGFTGELFF.

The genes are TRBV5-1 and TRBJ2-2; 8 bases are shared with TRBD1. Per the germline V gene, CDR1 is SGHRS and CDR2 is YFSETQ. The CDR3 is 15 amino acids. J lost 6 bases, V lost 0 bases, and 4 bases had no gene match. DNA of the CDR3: TGCGCCAGCAGCTTGGAATCGACAGGGGCCGGGGAGCTGTTTTTT. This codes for CASSLESTGAGELFF.

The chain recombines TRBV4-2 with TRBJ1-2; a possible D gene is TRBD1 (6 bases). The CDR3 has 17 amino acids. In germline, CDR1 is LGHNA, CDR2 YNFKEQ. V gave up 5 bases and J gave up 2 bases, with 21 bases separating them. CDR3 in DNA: TGTGCCAGCAGCTTAGGGGAGGAACAGGGACGCAACTATGGCTACACCTTC. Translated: CASSLGEEQGRNYGYTF.

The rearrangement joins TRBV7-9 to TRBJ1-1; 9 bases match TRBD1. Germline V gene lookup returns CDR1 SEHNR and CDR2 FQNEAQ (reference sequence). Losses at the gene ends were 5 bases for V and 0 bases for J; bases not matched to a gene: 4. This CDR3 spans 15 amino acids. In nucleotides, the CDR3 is TGTGCCAGCAGCCCTAGGACAGGGGTGAACACTGAAGCTTTCTTT. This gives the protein CASSPRTGVNTEAFF.

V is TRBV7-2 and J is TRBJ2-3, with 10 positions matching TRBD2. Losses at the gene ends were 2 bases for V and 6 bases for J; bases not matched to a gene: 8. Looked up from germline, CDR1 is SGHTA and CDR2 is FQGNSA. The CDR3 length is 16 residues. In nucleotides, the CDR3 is TGTGCCAGCAGCTTATTAGCGGGGGGCCACGCGGATACGCAGTATTTT. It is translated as CASSLLAGGHADTQYF.

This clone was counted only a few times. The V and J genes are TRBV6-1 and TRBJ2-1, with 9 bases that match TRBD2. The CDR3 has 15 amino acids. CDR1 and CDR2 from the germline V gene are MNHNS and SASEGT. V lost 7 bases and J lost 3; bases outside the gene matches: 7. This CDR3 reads CASTLVTSGYNEQFF. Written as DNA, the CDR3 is TGTGCCAGCACCCTCGTGACTAGCGGCTACAATGAGCAGTTCTTC.

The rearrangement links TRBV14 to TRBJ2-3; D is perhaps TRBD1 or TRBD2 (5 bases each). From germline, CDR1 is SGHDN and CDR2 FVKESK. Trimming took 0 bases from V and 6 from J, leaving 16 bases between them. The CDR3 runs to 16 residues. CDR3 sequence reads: CASSQDSSGLRDTQYF. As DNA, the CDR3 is TGTGCCAGCAGCCAAGATTCTTCGGGGCTGAGGGATACGCAGTATTTT.

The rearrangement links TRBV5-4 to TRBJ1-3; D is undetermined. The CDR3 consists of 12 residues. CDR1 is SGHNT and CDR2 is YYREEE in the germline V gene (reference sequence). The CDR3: CVTGSAGNTIYF. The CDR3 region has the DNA TGTGTAACGGGATCGGCTGGAAACACCATATATTTT.

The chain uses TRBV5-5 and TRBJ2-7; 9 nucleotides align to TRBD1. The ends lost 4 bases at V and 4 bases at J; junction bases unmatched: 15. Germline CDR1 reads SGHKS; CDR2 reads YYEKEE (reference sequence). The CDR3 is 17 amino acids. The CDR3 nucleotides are TGTGCCAGCAGCCTTTCCTCCGGTGGGACAGGGTGGTACGAGCAGTACTTC. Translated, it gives CASSLSSGGTGWYEQYF.

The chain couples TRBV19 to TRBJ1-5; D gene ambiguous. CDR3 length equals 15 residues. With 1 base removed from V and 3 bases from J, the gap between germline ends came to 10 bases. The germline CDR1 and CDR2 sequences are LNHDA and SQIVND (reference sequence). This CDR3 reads CASSIGQLNNQPQHF. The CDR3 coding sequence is TGTGCCAGTAGTATAGGCCAGCTCAACAATCAGCCCCAGCATTTT. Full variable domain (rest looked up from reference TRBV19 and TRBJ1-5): DGGITQSPKYLFRKEGQNVTLSCEQNLNHDAMYWYRQDPGQGLRLIYYSQIVNDFQKGDIAEGYSVSREKKESFPLTVTSAQKNPTAFYLCASSIGQLNNQPQHFGDGTRLSIL.

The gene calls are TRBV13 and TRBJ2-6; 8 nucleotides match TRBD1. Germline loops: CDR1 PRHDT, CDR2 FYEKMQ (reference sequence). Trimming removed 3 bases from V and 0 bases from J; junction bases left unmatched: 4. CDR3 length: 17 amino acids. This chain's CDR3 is CASSFRQGSSGANVLTF. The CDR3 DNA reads TGTGCCAGCAGCTTTCGACAGGGGAGCTCTGGGGCCAACGTCCTGACTTTC. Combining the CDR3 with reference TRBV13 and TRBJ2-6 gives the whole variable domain AAGVIQSPRHLIKEKRETATLKCYPIPRHDTVYWYQQGPGQDPQFLISFYEKMQSDKGSIPDRFSAQQFSDYHSELNMSSLELGDSALYFCASSFRQGSSGANVLTFGAGSRLTVL.

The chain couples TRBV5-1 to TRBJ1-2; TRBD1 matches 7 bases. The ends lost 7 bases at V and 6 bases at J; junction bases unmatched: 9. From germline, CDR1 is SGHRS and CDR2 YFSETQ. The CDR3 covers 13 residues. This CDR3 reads CASSRQGLDGYTF. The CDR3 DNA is TGCGCCAGCTCCCGACAGGGACTGGATGGCTACACCTTC.

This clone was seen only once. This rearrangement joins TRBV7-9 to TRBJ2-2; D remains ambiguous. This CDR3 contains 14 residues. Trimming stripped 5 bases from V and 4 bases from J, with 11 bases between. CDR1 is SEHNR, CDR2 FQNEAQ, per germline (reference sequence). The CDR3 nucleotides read TGTGCCAGCAGCCCCTCACTCTTCACCGGGGAGCTGTTTTTT. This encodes CASSPSLFTGELFF.

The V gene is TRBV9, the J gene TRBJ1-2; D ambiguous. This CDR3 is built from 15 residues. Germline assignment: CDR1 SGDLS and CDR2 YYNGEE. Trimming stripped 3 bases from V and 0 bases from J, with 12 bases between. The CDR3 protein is CASSGGSPTNYGYTF. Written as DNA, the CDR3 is TGTGCCAGCAGCGGAGGCAGCCCAACTAACTATGGCTACACCTTC.